This T cell receptor (beta chain) was captured in a study of response to subunit inactivated influenza vaccine. The CDR3 covers 15 residues. CDR1 is MNHNS, CDR2 SASEGT, per germline. Of note for this clonotype: The antigen is undetermined. One end of the junction is discordant with germline, which a read error may explain.

Findings and caveats of the study: Authors suggested each seasonal flu vaccination may recruit only limited numbers of new T cells.

TCRdb re-analysed the RT-PCR reads in MiXCR, keeping a single row per CDR3 protein. This table has almost 600,000 distinct CDR3 sequences, about 15% appearing once. The sample was PBMCs from blood, taken about 13 days after vaccination. This TCR derives from a man aged 50 to 59 who received an inactivated influenza vaccine. The chain couples TRBV6-1 to TRBJ1-5; TRBD1 aligns across 10 bases. CDR3: CVSSRTGGSNQPQHF. DNA of the CDR3: TGTGTCAGCAGCCGGACAGGGGGAAGCAATCAGCCCCAGCATTTT.